This is a list of T cell receptor beta chains from one sample in a study of identical twins. TCRdb re-derived calls from the 5' RACE reads in MiXCR, one entry per CDR3 protein. The sample consists of hundreds of thousands of distinct CDR3 sequences, approximately 9% of them appearing once. Material for sequencing was memory (CD45RO+) T cells sorted from blood. The receptors were sampled from a woman between 18 and 29 years old in good health. Both conserved end residues are part of each CDR3. A D gene is named only where the DNA matches it firmly. Clone size is not always given. Where it is, it says once, few, many or a class for expanded clones.

NA,TRBJ2-5,TRBV6-2/TRBV6-3,NA,CASSYSGGALYF,TGTGCCAGCAGTTACTCGGGCGGTGCCTTGTACTTC
TRBD2,TRBJ2-1,TRBV7-3,NA,CASSLGTRHNEQFF,TGTGCCAGCAGTTTGGGGACTAGGCACAATGAGCAGTTCTTC
NA,TRBJ2-2,TRBV12-3/TRBV12-4,many,CASRPMVGETGELFF,TGTGCCAGCAGACCAATGGTGGGGGAAACCGGGGAGCTGTTTTTT
NA,TRBJ2-5,TRBV5-1,many,CASRRGNQETQYF,TGCGCCAGCCGCAGGGGAAACCAAGAGACCCAGTACTTC
TRBD2,TRBJ2-3,TRBV5-1,NA,CASRRSGRGTDTQYF,TGCGCCAGCAGAAGAAGCGGGAGAGGGACAGATACGCAGTATTTT
TRBD2,TRBJ2-7,TRBV20-1,few,CSAPTPQRGFNEQYF,TGCAGTGCGCCAACCCCCCAGCGGGGGTTCAACGAGCAGTACTTC
NA,TRBJ1-6,TRBV14,few,CASSQDPRQVGYNSPLHF,TGTGCCAGCAGCCAAGATCCTAGACAGGTCGGGTATAATTCACCCCTCCACTTT
NA,TRBJ1-1,TRBV10-3,NA,CAIRVNTEAFF,TGTGCCATCAGGGTGAACACTGAAGCTTTCTTT
NA,TRBJ2-2,TRBV7-8,few,CASSLEGDGNRELFF,TGTGCCAGCAGCTTAGAAGGAGACGGAAACCGGGAGCTGTTTTTT
NA,TRBJ2-3,TRBV6-5,NA,CASSLGLPSTDTQYF,TGTGCCAGCAGTTTAGGTCTACCTAGCACAGATACGCAGTATTTT
NA,TRBJ2-1,TRBV13,NA,CASSLADWSSYNEQFF,TGTGCCAGCAGCTTAGCCGACTGGAGCTCCTACAATGAGCAGTTCTTC
NA,TRBJ1-1,TRBV29-1,few,CSVQSYLSATEAFF,TGCAGCGTCCAGTCTTACCTCTCGGCCACTGAAGCTTTCTTT
TRBD2,TRBJ2-3,TRBV6-2/TRBV6-3,many,CASSPRREGSTDTQYF,TGTGCCAGCAGCCCCCGACGGGAGGGGTCTACAGATACGCAGTATTTT
NA,TRBJ2-2,TRBV5-5,NA,CASSYRGTNTGELFF,TGTGCCAGCAGCTACCGGGGAACGAACACCGGGGAGCTGTTTTTT
NA,TRBJ2-5,TRBV2,NA,CASRVGETQYF,TGTGCCAGCAGGGTGGGGGAGACCCAGTACTTC
TRBD2,TRBJ2-3,TRBV24-1,NA,CATSEGAGASTDTQYF,TGTGCCACCAGTGAGGGAGCGGGGGCGAGCACAGATACGCAGTATTTT
NA,TRBJ2-1,TRBV20-1,NA,CSAITRPYYNEQFF,TGCAGTGCTATTACTAGACCGTACTACAATGAGCAGTTCTTC
NA,TRBJ2-3,TRBV4-1,few,CASSQGLGFDTDTQYF,TGCGCCAGCAGCCAAGGCCTCGGATTCGACACAGATACGCAGTATTTT
TRBD2,TRBJ2-7,TRBV12-3/TRBV12-4,few,CASSPGLVSEQYF,TGTGCCAGCAGTCCGGGACTAGTCTCCGAGCAGTACTTC
NA,TRBJ2-7,TRBV14,few,CASSHSGSYEQYF,TGTGCCAGCAGCCACAGTGGTTCCTACGAGCAGTACTTC
NA,TRBJ2-2,TRBV7-8,few,CASSRSWGNTGELFF,TGTGCCAGCAGCCGTAGTTGGGGGAACACCGGGGAGCTGTTTTTT
TRBD1,TRBJ2-3,TRBV7-2,few,CASSFKTGADTQYF,TGTGCCAGCAGCTTCAAGACAGGGGCAGATACGCAGTATTTT
NA,TRBJ2-3,TRBV10-3,NA,CAISAPGSTDTQYF,TGTGCCATCAGTGCACCAGGGAGCACAGATACGCAGTATTTT
NA,TRBJ1-2,TRBV3-1,NA,CASSPTGVYGYTF,TGTGCCAGCAGCCCTACAGGAGTCTATGGCTACACCTTC
NA,TRBJ2-3,TRBV11-2,NA,CASSLALGMGTDTQYF,TGTGCCAGCAGCTTAGCACTAGGCATGGGCACAGATACGCAGTATTTT
NA,TRBJ2-7,TRBV7-2,few,CASSPPGNRERSEQYF,TGTGCCAGCAGCCCCCCGGGAAACAGGGAACGCTCCGAGCAGTACTTC
NA,TRBJ2-7,TRBV4-3,many,CASSRPTGNSYEQYF,TGCGCCAGCAGCCGACCGACAGGAAACTCCTACGAGCAGTACTTC
TRBD2,TRBJ2-5,TRBV4-3,few,CASSRGTGTTYLQETQYF,TGCGCCAGCAGCCGAGGAACCGGGACTACCTACCTCCAAGAGACCCAGTACTTC
TRBD1,TRBJ2-7,TRBV6-5,many,CASSLSGTGGYEQYF,TGTGCCAGCAGTTTGAGTGGGACAGGGGGCTACGAGCAGTACTTC
NA,TRBJ2-1,TRBV20-1,few,CSGWERTSYNEQFF,TGCAGTGGGTGGGAACGGACATCCTACAATGAGCAGTTCTTC
NA,TRBJ1-3,TRBV20-1,many,CSARDGTEIHTIYF,TGCAGTGCTAGAGACGGGACGGAGATCCACACCATATATTTT
NA,TRBJ2-7,TRBV6-2/TRBV6-3,NA,CASSRRFYEQYF,TGTGCCAGCAGCCGCCGCTTCTACGAGCAGTACTTC
TRBD1,TRBJ2-7,TRBV7-7,few,CASSLRQGEIYEQYF,TGTGCTAGCAGCCTACGACAGGGCGAGATATACGAGCAGTACTTC
NA,TRBJ2-1,TRBV7-2,few,CASSLILSRSEQFF,TGTGCCAGCAGCTTAATCCTATCTCGGAGTGAGCAGTTCTTC
NA,TRBJ1-6,TRBV12-3/TRBV12-4,NA,CASSLGSFDSHLHF,TGTGCCAGCAGTCTAGGTAGTTTTGATTCACACCTCCACTTT
NA,TRBJ2-1,TRBV9,few,CASSVEPGGIYNEQFF,TGTGCCAGCAGCGTAGAACCGGGGGGCATTTACAATGAGCAGTTCTTC
NA,TRBJ2-7,TRBV10-3,NA,CAIGGEGYEQYF,TGTGCCATCGGGGGCGAAGGATACGAGCAGTACTTC
NA,TRBJ1-4,TRBV28,few,CASSLLGETNEKLFF,TGTGCCAGCAGTTTGCTGGGGGAGACTAATGAAAAACTGTTTTTT
NA,TRBJ2-1,TRBV29-1,many,CSVLRGEVDEQFF,TGCAGCGTCTTAAGGGGAGAGGTGGATGAGCAGTTCTTC